One sample yielded the 32 T cell receptor beta chains listed below, sequenced in a study of T cell changes during pregnancy in multiple sclerosis. Data came from immunoSEQ multiplex PCR; TCRdb stores just in-frame clones and leaves some out. The sample shows about 38,000 clones, more than 85% of them seen only once. The source material was CD8+ T cells from peripheral blood mononuclear cells, sampled after pregnancy. These receptor sequences come from a female donor with multiple sclerosis, enrolled in a pregnancy study.

This sequence joins TRBV5-5 and TRBJ2-7, with D unresolved. This CDR3 has 12 amino acids. Trimming took off 4 bases at V and 1 base at J, with 6 bases between the two ends. CDR1 is SGHKS, CDR2 YYEKEE, per germline (reference sequence). The CDR3 spells CASSPPSYEQYF. CDR3 DNA: TGTGCCAGCAGCCCCCCTTCCTACGAGCAGTACTTC.

This chain uses TRBV7-3 with TRBJ2-3; 8 bases map to TRBD2. The V gene's germline CDR1 is SGHTA and CDR2 FQGTGA. This CDR3 comprises 16 residues. V lost 5 bases and J lost 4; bases outside the gene matches: 11. CDR3 bases: TGTGCCAGCAGCCTCATTCCGGGGGGGCCCCCAGATACGCAGTATTTT. Protein product: CASSLIPGGPPDTQYF. The whole variable domain, filled in from reference TRBV7-3 and TRBJ2-3, reads GAGVSQTPSNKVTEKGKYVELRCDPISGHTALYWYRQSLGQGPEFLIYFQGTGAADDSGLPNDRFFAVRPEGSVSTLKIQRTERGDSAVYLCASSLIPGGPPDTQYFGPGTRLTVL.

The rearrangement links TRBV11-2 to TRBJ2-7; perhaps TRBD1 as D (6 bases). Per germline, CDR1 SGHAT and CDR2 FQNNGV. CDR3 length: 15 amino acids. Trimming pared 6 bases from V and 3 bases from J, leaving 18 bases between. The CDR3: CASSSTGFLHYEQYF. The CDR3 DNA reads TGTGCCAGCAGTTCTACAGGGTTTCTTCACTACGAGCAGTACTTC. Using reference TRBV11-2 and TRBJ2-7 for the parts outside the CDR3, the full variable domain is EAGVAQSPRYKIIEKRQSVAFWCNPISGHATLYWYQQILGQGPKLLIQFQNNGVVDDSQLPKDRFSAERLKGVDSTLKIQPAKLEDSAVYLCASSSTGFLHYEQYFGPGTRLTVT.

V gene TRBV30 combines with J gene TRBJ2-7; tentatively, D is TRBD1 (5 bases). This CDR3 region has 11 residues. Trimming left V 8 bases short and J 3 bases short, with 11 bases between. The germline V gene has CDR1 GTSNPN and CDR2 SVGIG (reference sequence). The CDR3 sequence is CAILQGYEQYF. DNA of the CDR3: TGTGCCATCCTCCAGGGCTACGAGCAGTACTTC.

V usage is TRBV5-4 and J usage is TRBJ1-4; TRBD1 is a possible D gene (6 bases). Germline V CDR1 and CDR2: SGHNT, YYREEE (reference sequence). This CDR3 has 13 residues. Between the trimmed V and J ends, which lost 7 bases and 8 bases, there was a span of 15 bases. The CDR3, as DNA: TGTGCCAGCGGCGGGCAAACAGGGGAAAAACTGTTTTTT. Its protein product is CASGGQTGEKLFF. The whole variable domain, remainder taken from reference TRBV5-4 and TRBJ1-4, is ETGVTQSPTHLIKTRGQQVTLRCSSQSGHNTVSWYQQALGQGPQFIFQYYREEENGRGNFPPRFSGLQFPNYSSELNVNALELDDSALYLCASGGQTGEKLFFGSGTQLSVL.

The chain employs TRBV2 and TRBJ2-7; 10 bases fit TRBD2. After removal of 6 bases from V and 7 bases from J, the junction contained 15 bases not matched to a gene. The CDR3 is 16 residues long. Per germline, CDR1 SNHLY and CDR2 FYNNEI. The DNA for the CDR3 is TGTGCCAGCAGCTACTTTCCAGCGGGAGGGCCATGGGAGCAGTACTTC. This gives the protein CASSYFPAGGPWEQYF.

The chain combines TRBV6-1 with TRBJ1-2; 8 nucleotides line up with TRBD1. V was clipped by 5 bases and J by 6 bases; unmatched bases: 8. The CDR3 totals 14 residues. In germline, CDR1 is MNHNS, CDR2 SASEGT. In nucleotides, the CDR3 is TGTGCCAGCAGTTCTCGGACAGGGTGGGATGGCTACACCTTC. It is translated as CASSSRTGWDGYTF.

This chain connects TRBV6-5 to TRBJ1-2; 7 positions match TRBD1. Looked up from germline, CDR1 is MNHEY and CDR2 is SVGAGI. V was pared by 7 bases and J by 5 bases, with 13 bases of the junction left unmatched. The CDR3 runs to 15 residues. As DNA, the CDR3 is TGTGCCAGCACCACAGGGGCGGGGTTGGAGTATGGCTACACCTTC. Its protein is CASTTGAGLEYGYTF.

This clone was recorded once. The chain is built from TRBV6-6 and TRBJ2-3; 9 bases align to TRBD1. This CDR3 contains 14 residues. V trimming: 5 bases; J trimming: 0 bases; junction bases outside the gene matches: 0. In germline, CDR1 is MNHNY, CDR2 SVGAGI (reference sequence). The CDR3 region is CASSDRGSTDTQYF. The CDR3 DNA reads as TGTGCCAGCAGTGACAGGGGGAGCACAGATACGCAGTATTTT.

The chain uses TRBV4-1 and TRBJ1-1, with D maybe TRBD1 (6 bases). The CDR3 has 15 amino acids. The ends were cut back, 0 bases at V and 1 base at J, with 9 bases in the middle. Germline loops: CDR1 MGHRA, CDR2 YSYEKL. The chain's CDR3 is CASSQDARGNTEAFF. The DNA for the CDR3 is TGCGCCAGCAGCCAAGACGCCAGGGGGAACACTGAAGCTTTCTTT.

DNA of the CDR3: TGCGCCAGCAGCAGGGACGCGGGACTAGCGGGCTACGAGCAGTACTTC. It is translated as CASSRDAGLAGYEQYF. The chain links TRBV5-1 to TRBJ2-7; 12 nucleotides line up with TRBD2. This CDR3 comprises 16 residues. The germline gives CDR1 SGHRS, CDR2 YFSETQ. The V gene end was trimmed by 4 bases and the J gene end by 3 bases; junction bases not matched to a gene: 8.

The rearrangement links TRBV29-1 to TRBJ2-7; D is unclear. This CDR3 comprises 13 residues. Trimming took 0 bases from V and 4 from J, leaving 10 bases between them. Germline-derived CDR1 and CDR2 are SQVTM and ANQGSEA. The CDR3 reads CSVEDLTPYEQYF. The CDR3 bases are TGCAGCGTTGAAGATCTAACCCCTTACGAGCAGTACTTC.

The V and J genes are TRBV5-8 and TRBJ1-2, with 8 bases identical to TRBD1. CDR3 length equals 15 residues. The V and J ends lost 4 bases and 2 bases, in that order; junction bases with no gene match: 7. Germline loops: CDR1 SGHTS, CDR2 YDEGEE. CDR3 sequence (DNA): TGTGCCAGCAGCCCCGGTCGGACAGGGAACTATGGCTACACCTTC. Encoded protein: CASSPGRTGNYGYTF.

The sample holds one count of this clone. This chain joins TRBV19 and TRBJ2-1, with D uncertain. The CDR3 sequence is 14 residues long. The V end was cut by 11 bases, the J end by 4 bases, with 18 bases between. The V gene's germline CDR1 is LNHDA and CDR2 SQIVND (reference sequence). The CDR3, as DNA: TGTGCCTCCGCGAGGCCGGCAACGTACAATGAGCAGTTCTTC. Its protein product is CASARPATYNEQFF.

J is TRBJ1-2 and V is TRBV5-4, with 8 bases lining up with TRBD1. The CDR3 runs 14 residues. CDR1 is SGHNT and CDR2 is YYREEE in the germline V gene (reference sequence). J lost 6 bases, V lost 4 bases, and 8 bases had no gene match. The CDR3 region is CASSPRTGRDGYTF. The CDR3 DNA is TGTGCCAGCAGCCCACGGACAGGGAGAGATGGCTACACCTTC.

The genes are TRBV27 and TRBJ2-7; D possibly corresponds to TRBD1 (6 bases). V lost 1 base and J 2 bases, leaving 12 bases between the germline ends. The V gene's germline CDR1 is MNHEY and CDR2 SMNVEV (reference sequence). CDR3 length: 15 amino acids. In nucleotides, the CDR3 is TGTGCCAGCAGTTTATATACGGGACACCCCTACGAGCAGTACTTC. It translates to CASSLYTGHPYEQYF.

This chain connects TRBV7-9 to TRBJ1-5; a weak D match, TRBD1 (6 bases). The CDR3 has 16 residues. CDR1 and CDR2 from the germline V gene are SEHNR and FQNEAQ (reference sequence). V lost 3 bases and J 2 bases, leaving 14 bases between the germline ends. CDR3 sequence (DNA): TGTGCCAGCAGCTTGTGGGGGGAGGGGGGCAATCAGCCCCAGCATTTT. It encodes CASSLWGEGGNQPQHF.

The chain employs TRBV7-8 and TRBJ2-7; D possibly corresponds to TRBD1 (6 bases). Per germline, CDR1 SGHVS and CDR2 FQNEAQ. This CDR3 is 14 amino acids long. The V end lost 3 bases, the J end lost 4 bases, and 13 bases lay between the germline ends. CDR3 in amino acids: CASSFSSTGYEQYF. The CDR3 DNA sequence: TGTGCCAGCAGCTTTTCCTCGACAGGTTACGAGCAGTACTTC.

The chain employs TRBV27 and TRBJ2-1, with 12 positions matching TRBD2. The CDR3 runs 14 residues. J was trimmed by 7 bases and V by 6 bases; bases with no gene match: 4. Germline values: CDR1 MNHEY, CDR2 SMNVEV (reference sequence). The CDR3 reads CASRTSGRGNEQFF. CDR3 in DNA: TGTGCCAGCAGGACTAGCGGGAGAGGTAATGAGCAGTTCTTC.

The chain employs TRBV7-8 and TRBJ2-3, with 9 bases identical to TRBD2. CDR1 and CDR2 (germline): SGHVS, FQNEAQ. This CDR3 is 17 amino acids long. V shed 6 bases and J 0 bases; nucleotides not matched to a gene: 10. The CDR3 DNA reads TGTGCCAGCAGTCTCAGACGACTAGCGGTTAGCACAGATACGCAGTATTTT. Translated: CASSLRRLAVSTDTQYF.

The chain employs TRBV6-1 and TRBJ2-7; TRBD2 agrees at 8 bases. This CDR3 has 15 residues. Germline loops: CDR1 MNHNS, CDR2 SASEGT. The trim removed 2 bases at V and 0 bases at J, leaving 3 bases unmatched. CDR3 loop: CASSELSGSSYEQYF. The CDR3 DNA reads as TGTGCCAGCAGTGAATTAAGCGGGAGCTCCTACGAGCAGTACTTC.

The V and J genes are TRBV7-2 and TRBJ1-2; D is unclear. CDR3 length: 16 residues. The germline V and J ends were trimmed by 0 bases and 1 base, with 12 bases remaining between them. The germline gives CDR1 SGHTA, CDR2 FQGNSA. The CDR3 sequence: CASSLASHGDNYGYTF. Written as DNA, the CDR3 is TGTGCCAGCAGCTTAGCCTCTCACGGAGATAACTATGGCTACACCTTC. Based on the CDR3 plus reference TRBV7-2 and TRBJ1-2, the full variable domain is GAGVSQSPSNKVTEKGKDVELRCDPISGHTALYWYRQSLGQGLEFLIYFQGNSAPDKSGLPSDRFSAERTGGSVSTLTIQRTQQEDSAVYLCASSLASHGDNYGYTFGSGTRLTVV.

The chain links TRBV7-9 to TRBJ2-5, with D perhaps TRBD2 (5 bases). Trimming took 5 bases from V and 5 from J, leaving 12 bases between them. The CDR3 loop spans 13 amino acids. CDR1 is SEHNR, CDR2 FQNEAQ, per germline (reference sequence). CDR3 sequence: CASSTPPGETQYF. Written as DNA, the CDR3 is TGTGCCAGCAGCACCCCGCCGGGGGAGACCCAGTACTTC.

The V call is TRBV11-2, the J call TRBJ2-7; D remains ambiguous. The length of the CDR3 is 13 residues. Germline CDR1 SGHAT, CDR2 FQNNGV. The ends were cut back, 5 bases at V and 3 bases at J, with 11 bases in the middle. CDR3 nucleotides: TGTGCCAGCAGCCAATGGCCAGGCTACGAGCAGTACTTC. Protein: CASSQWPGYEQYF. Looking up the rest from reference TRBV11-2 and TRBJ2-7 gives the full variable domain: EAGVAQSPRYKIIEKRQSVAFWCNPISGHATLYWYQQILGQGPKLLIQFQNNGVVDDSQLPKDRFSAERLKGVDSTLKIQPAKLEDSAVYLCASSQWPGYEQYFGPGTRLTVT.

J is TRBJ2-1 and V is TRBV25-1, with no clear D. The ends were cut back, 2 bases at V and 7 bases at J, with 24 bases in the middle. CDR3 length: 18 amino acids. Germline values: CDR1 MGHDK, CDR2 SYGVNS. CDR3 sequence reads: CASSEPRPIGGPWNEQFF. CDR3 DNA: TGTGCCAGCAGTGAACCCCGACCGATTGGCGGTCCTTGGAATGAGCAGTTCTTC.

V usage is TRBV5-1 and J usage is TRBJ1-2; 7 positions agree with TRBD1. Germline CDR1 SGHRS, CDR2 YFSETQ. V lost 0 bases to trimming and J lost 2 bases; unmatched junction nucleotides: 1. CDR3 length: 14 amino acids. In nucleotides, the CDR3 is TGCGCCAGCAGCTTGGAGACAGGGAACTATGGCTACACCTTC. Encoded protein: CASSLETGNYGYTF.

The chain links TRBV6-1 to TRBJ2-2, with 10 bases fitting TRBD1. Germline lookup yields CDR1 MNHNS and CDR2 SASEGT. V was pared by 3 bases and J by 3 bases, with 1 base of the junction left unmatched. The CDR3 is 15 residues long. The CDR3 protein is CASSEGQGYTGELFF. The CDR3 DNA follows: TGTGCCAGCAGTGAGGGACAGGGGTACACCGGGGAGCTGTTTTTT.

This sequence joins TRBV10-3 and TRBJ2-7, with TRBD1 matching 8 bases. After removal of 4 bases from V and 1 base from J, the junction contained 9 bases not matched to a gene. The CDR3 sequence is 16 residues long. Germline V CDR1 and CDR2: ENHRY, SYGVKD. The CDR3 DNA is TGTGCCATCAGTGGAACCGGGACAGGCCCATCCTACGAGCAGTACTTC. Amino acids: CAISGTGTGPSYEQYF.

The chain has TRBV28 and TRBJ1-5, with D uncertain. This CDR3 is built from 12 residues. Trimming cost V 5 bases and J 9 bases, with 11 bases left between them. CDR1 is MDHEN and CDR2 is SYDVKM in the germline V gene. The CDR3 reads CASSPPRGPQHF. Written as DNA, the CDR3 is TGTGCCAGCAGTCCTCCACGGGGGCCCCAGCATTTT. Supplemented by reference TRBV28 and TRBJ1-5, the full variable domain reads DVKVTQSSRYLVKRTGEKVFLECVQDMDHENMFWYRQDPGLGLRLIYFSYDVKMKEKGDIPEGYSVSREKKERFSLILESASTNQTSMYLCASSPPRGPQHFGDGTRLSIL.

This chain links TRBV28 with TRBJ1-5; TRBD1 is a possible D gene (5 bases). V lost 3 bases and J lost 7, with 13 bases in between. Germline V lookup: CDR1 MDHEN, CDR2 SYDVKM. CDR3 size: 14 residues. DNA for the CDR3: TGTGCCAGCAGTTTTCGGGGGGGTGGACAGCCCCAGCATTTT. Amino acid sequence: CASSFRGGGQPQHF.

The rearrangement joins TRBV4-1 to TRBJ2-1, with TRBD2 identical over 13 bases. The trim removed 4 bases at V and 2 bases at J, leaving 2 bases unmatched. Germline CDR1 is MGHRA and CDR2 is YSYEKL. The CDR3 is 16 residues long. The CDR3 DNA is TGCGCCAGCAGCCTCGGGACTAGCGGGACCTACAATGAGCAGTTCTTC. Translated: CASSLGTSGTYNEQFF.

The J gene is TRBJ2-7, the V gene TRBV5-6; the match to TRBD1 covers 10 bases. This CDR3 is 14 amino acids long. J gave up 5 bases and V 2 bases, and 4 bases lay outside the gene matches. From germline, CDR1 is SGHDT and CDR2 YYEEEE. The DNA of the CDR3 is TGTGCCAGCAGCTTCGGGACAGGGGCACACGAGCAGTACTTC. This gives the protein CASSFGTGAHEQYF.